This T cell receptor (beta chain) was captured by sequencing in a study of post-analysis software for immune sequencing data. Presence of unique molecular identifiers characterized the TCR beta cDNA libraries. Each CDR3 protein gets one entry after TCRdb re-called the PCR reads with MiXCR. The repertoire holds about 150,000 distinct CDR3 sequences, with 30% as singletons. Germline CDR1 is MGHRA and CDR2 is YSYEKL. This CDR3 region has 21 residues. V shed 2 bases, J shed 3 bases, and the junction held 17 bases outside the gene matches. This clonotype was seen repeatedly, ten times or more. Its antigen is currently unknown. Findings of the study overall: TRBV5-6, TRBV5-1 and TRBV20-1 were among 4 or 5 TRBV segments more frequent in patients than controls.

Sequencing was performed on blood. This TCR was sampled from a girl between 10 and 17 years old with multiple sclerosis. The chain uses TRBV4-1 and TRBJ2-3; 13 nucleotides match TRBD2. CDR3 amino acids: CASSQSRGLAGPPDRTDTQYF. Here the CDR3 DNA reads TGCGCCAGCAGCCAATCTAGGGGACTAGCGGGACCCCCCGATCGGACAGATACGCAGTATTTT.